Presented here are 13 T cell receptor beta chains from one specimen sequenced in a study of T cell responses to AZD1222 COVID-19 vaccine. Here immunoSEQ multiplex PCR was the method, and the copy in TCRdb shows in-frame clones only, minus some. Of roughly 100,000 clones in the sample, around 91% were seen once. The input for sequencing was peripheral blood, taken on day 0 of AZD1222 vaccination. Receptors originate from an adult in good health.

The chain recombines TRBV6-5 with TRBJ1-2; no clear D. CDR1 and CDR2 (germline): MNHEY, SVGAGI. The CDR3 is 12 residues long. V lost 10 bases and J 8 bases, leaving 17 bases between the germline ends. The CDR3 nucleotides read TGTGCCACCCTGCAGTCGGGGTCCGGCTACACCTTC. Translating it yields CATLQSGSGYTF.

The rearrangement links TRBV30 to TRBJ2-3; D is uncertain. Trimming took 4 bases from V and 3 from J, leaving 5 bases between them. Germline V gene sequence: CDR1 GTSNPN, CDR2 SVGIG (reference sequence). This CDR3 contains 11 residues. CDR3 residues: CAWTATDTQYF. DNA for the CDR3: TGTGCCTGGACAGCGACAGATACGCAGTATTTT.

V gene TRBV18 combines with J gene TRBJ1-4, with D tentatively TRBD1 (6 bases). Germline V gene data show CDR1 as KGHSH and CDR2 as LQKENI. V lost 0 bases, J lost 13 bases, and 15 bases lay in between. CDR3 length: 14 residues. The CDR3 here is CASSPPSRQVPLFF. CDR3 coding DNA: TGTGCCAGCTCACCACCGAGTAGACAGGTCCCACTGTTTTTT.

This chain joins TRBV19 and TRBJ1-5; no clear D gene. The CDR3 contains 15 residues. CDR1 is LNHDA, CDR2 SQIVND, per germline (reference sequence). The ends were cut back, 6 bases at V and 0 bases at J, with 12 bases in the middle. The CDR3 region has the DNA TGTGCCAGTAGACCTGTACTTCATAGCAATCAGCCCCAGCATTTT. This sequence encodes CASRPVLHSNQPQHF. The full variable domain, in which reference TRBV19 and TRBJ1-5 provide the parts outside the CDR3, is DGGITQSPKYLFRKEGQNVTLSCEQNLNHDAMYWYRQDPGQGLRLIYYSQIVNDFQKGDIAEGYSVSREKKESFPLTVTSAQKNPTAFYLCASRPVLHSNQPQHFGDGTRLSIL.

The V and J genes are TRBV6-1 and TRBJ1-2; D not resolved. CDR3 length equals 14 residues. V was shortened by 1 base and J by 3 bases, with 9 bases between the two germline ends. CDR1 is MNHNS, CDR2 SASEGT, per germline. CDR3 DNA sequence: TGTGCCAGCAGTGAAGGTGAGGAACACTATGGCTACACCTTC. This sequence encodes CASSEGEEHYGYTF.

The J gene is TRBJ2-6, the V gene TRBV9; D gene ambiguous. Trimming removed 0 bases at V and 0 bases at J, with 10 bases between. The CDR3 is 17 residues long. Germline V gene data show CDR1 as SGDLS and CDR2 as YYNGEE. As DNA, the CDR3 is TGTGCCAGCAGCGTAGACCTGAGATACTCTGGGGCCAACGTCCTGACTTTC. Encoded protein: CASSVDLRYSGANVLTF.

The rearrangement links TRBV2 to TRBJ2-2; a possible D gene is TRBD2 (5 bases). Per germline, CDR1 SNHLY and CDR2 FYNNEI. This CDR3 has 14 amino acids. V lost 7 bases to trimming and J lost 7 bases, with 16 bases between them. The CDR3 region is CASTLRGTGGELFF. In DNA form, the CDR3 reads TGTGCCAGCACCCTTCGGGGAACTGGCGGGGAGCTGTTTTTT. Full variable domain (missing parts from reference TRBV2 and TRBJ2-2): EPEVTQTPSHQVTQMGQEVILRCVPISNHLYFYWYRQILGQKVEFLVSFYNNEISEKSEIFDDQFSVERPDGSNFTLKIRSTKLEDSAMYFCASTLRGTGGELFFGEGSRLTVL.

The genes are TRBV2 and TRBJ1-1, with D perhaps matching TRBD1 (6 bases). With 6 bases removed from V and 0 bases from J, the gap between germline ends came to 8 bases. CDR1 is SNHLY, CDR2 FYNNEI, per germline. This CDR3 spans 13 amino acids. The DNA for the CDR3 is TGTGCCAGCAGAGGACAGTTGAACACTGAAGCTTTCTTT. Protein sequence: CASRGQLNTEAFF.

The chain is built from TRBV30 and TRBJ1-3, with a weak D call TRBD1 (6 bases). V lost 0 bases to trimming and J lost 2 bases, with 17 bases between them. The CDR3 has 17 amino acids. Per germline, CDR1 GTSNPN and CDR2 SVGIG (reference sequence). This CDR3 is CAWSVRGGGSTGNTIYF. The CDR3 region has the DNA TGTGCCTGGAGTGTAAGGGGAGGGGGATCTACTGGAAACACCATATATTTT.

This chain connects TRBV2 to TRBJ1-2; TRBD1 matches 7 bases. V gave up 1 base and J gave up 3 bases; unmatched junction bases: 2. Germline loops: CDR1 SNHLY, CDR2 FYNNEI. CDR3 size: 14 residues. The CDR3 bases are TGTGCCAGCAGTGAAGTAACAGGGGACTATGGCTACACCTTC. This gives the protein CASSEVTGDYGYTF.

V gene TRBV7-9 combines with J gene TRBJ2-2; D is possibly TRBD2 (5 bases). The CDR3 is made up of 13 amino acids. Per the germline V gene, CDR1 is SEHNR and CDR2 is FQNEAQ (reference sequence). V was cut by 7 bases and J by 4 bases, with 10 bases left in between. CDR3 nucleotide sequence: TGTGCCAGCACAGAGGCGGGCACCGGGGAGCTGTTTTTT. Translated: CASTEAGTGELFF. Full variable domain (remainder filled in from reference TRBV7-9 and TRBJ2-2): DTGVSQNPRHKITKRGQNVTFRCDPISEHNRLYWYRQTLGQGPEFLTYFQNEAQLEKSRLLSDRFSAERPKGSFSTLEIQRTEQGDSAMYLCASTEAGTGELFFGEGSRLTVL.

V gene TRBV5-1 combines with J gene TRBJ2-7, with a possible D match to TRBD1 (5 bases). The V end lost 1 base, the J end lost 1 base, and 9 bases lay between the germline ends. The CDR3 runs to 14 residues. Per the germline V gene, CDR1 is SGHRS and CDR2 is YFSETQ. CDR3 loop: CASSLTGKSYEQYF. CDR3 bases: TGCGCCAGCAGCTTGACAGGAAAGTCCTACGAGCAGTACTTC.

The chain has TRBV6-1 and TRBJ2-4, with TRBD1 identical over 8 bases. The CDR3 is 16 residues long. CDR1 and CDR2 from the germline V gene are MNHNS and SASEGT. The V gene end was trimmed by 1 base and the J gene end by 3 bases; junction bases not matched to a gene: 5. The CDR3 nucleotides are TGTGCCAGCAGTGAAGGGGACAGGAATTACAAAAACATTCAGTACTTC. The encoded protein is CASSEGDRNYKNIQYF.